This T cell receptor beta chain originates from a study of blood T cell repertoires in COVID-19. The V gene lost 5 bases and the J gene lost 2 bases, with 18 bases spanning the gap. CDR1 is LNHDA and CDR2 is SQIVND in the germline V gene (reference sequence). The CDR3 covers 16 residues. How the authors handled the data: How many nucleated cells were present was estimated from reference gene primer amplification. The repertoire was sequenced with immunoSEQ multiplex PCR; TCRdb's copy has only in-frame clones and lacks some. The DNA gave D and trimming, while V, J and clone size come from that table. The sample lists roughly 280,000 clones, around 87% occurring once. This clone was seen a single time.

The source material was peripheral blood. The genes are TRBV19 and TRBJ1-2, with D possibly being TRBD1 (6 bases). The clonotype comes from an older woman with COVID-19, enrolled during active disease. DNA for the CDR3: TGTGCCAGTAGTCTGAACCTGGGGGCCCGGAACTATGGCTACACCTTC. Encoded protein: CASSLNLGARNYGYTF.